The table lists the clone carrying this TCR beta chain with a few counts. The antigen remains undetermined. The data were obtained in a study of CD8+ T cells in alopecia areata. In the study overall: Treatment of the treated patients consisted of oral tofacitinib, 5 to 10 mg twice daily. Study results and caveats: Relative to normal scalp, lesional scalp, especially alopecia totalis/universalis, showed higher clonality. Scalp clonality, along with expanded CD8+ clones among the top 100, was significantly decreased by tofacitinib.

This CDR3 is built from 15 residues. Trimming took 5 bases from V and 3 from J; bases not matched to a gene: 6. Germline V gene data show CDR1 as SGHTA and CDR2 as FQGNSA. Regarding treatment: oral pan-JAK inhibitor, 5-10 mg twice daily. Both peripheral blood and punch biopsies of lesional scalp skin were obtained from patients who had alopecia areata. RNA was extracted and reverse transcribed into cDNA as the sequencing template. Profiling relied on immunoSEQ multiplex PCR, and the TCRdb table lists in-frame clones only, not all of them. Of a few hundred thousand clones in the sample, approximately 38% were seen once.

This clonotype originated in a human donor with alopecia areata. V is TRBV7-2 and J is TRBJ1-4; 7 bases agree with TRBD1. The sample here was CD4+ T cells sorted from blood, taken between weeks 30 and 35, from a patient treated with tofacitinib. CDR3 coding DNA: TGTGCCAGCAGCAGGACAGGAAGTGCTAATGAAAAACTGTTTTTT. This codes for CASSRTGSANEKLFF.